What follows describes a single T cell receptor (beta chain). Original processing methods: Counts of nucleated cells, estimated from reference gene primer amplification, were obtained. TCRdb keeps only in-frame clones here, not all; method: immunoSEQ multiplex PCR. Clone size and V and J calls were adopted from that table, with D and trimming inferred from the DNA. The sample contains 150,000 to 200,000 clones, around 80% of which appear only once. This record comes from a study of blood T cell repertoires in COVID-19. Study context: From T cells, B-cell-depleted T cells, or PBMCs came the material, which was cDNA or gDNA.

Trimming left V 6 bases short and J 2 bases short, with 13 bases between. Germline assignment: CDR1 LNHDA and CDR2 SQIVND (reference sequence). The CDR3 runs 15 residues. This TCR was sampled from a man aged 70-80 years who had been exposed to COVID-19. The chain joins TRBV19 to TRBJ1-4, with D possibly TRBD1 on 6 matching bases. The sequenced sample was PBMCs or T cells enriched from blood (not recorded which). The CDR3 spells CASRTGQTTNEKLFF. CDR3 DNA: TGTGCCAGTAGAACCGGACAGACCACTAATGAAAAACTGTTTTTT.